The 9 T cell receptor beta chains presented below share a single source sample, sequenced in a study of T cell responses to AZD1222 COVID-19 vaccine. Clones were read by immunoSEQ multiplex PCR, and TCRdb kept only the in-frame ones, dropping some. The sample lists 190,000 or so clones; just over 90% were seen once. This material consisted of peripheral blood, taken 28 days after the second AZD1222 dose. Source of these receptors: an adult who received the AZD1222 COVID-19 vaccine.

The chain joins TRBV7-3 to TRBJ2-7; no clear D gene. CDR1 SGHTA and CDR2 FQGTGA come from the germline V gene. With 5 bases removed from V and 1 base from J, the gap between germline ends came to 12 bases. The CDR3 consists of 14 residues. The chain's CDR3 is CASSLSSASYEQYF. The CDR3 nucleotides read TGTGCCAGCAGCCTTTCGAGCGCTTCCTACGAGCAGTACTTC. Combining the CDR3 with reference TRBV7-3 and TRBJ2-7 gives the whole variable domain GAGVSQTPSNKVTEKGKYVELRCDPISGHTALYWYRQSLGQGPEFLIYFQGTGAADDSGLPNDRFFAVRPEGSVSTLKIQRTERGDSAVYLCASSLSSASYEQYFGPGTRLTVT.

J is TRBJ2-2 and V is TRBV25-1; possible D gene TRBD1, 6 bases. V shed 1 base and J shed 3 bases, with 9 bases lying between them. Germline values: CDR1 MGHDK, CDR2 SYGVNS. This CDR3 spans 15 amino acids. CDR3 nucleotide sequence: TGTGCCAGCAGTGAATCCAGGGGCGACACCGGGGAGCTGTTTTTT. Its protein product is CASSESRGDTGELFF.

The genes are TRBV10-3 and TRBJ2-3; 11 positions agree with TRBD2. The trim removed 5 bases at V and 0 bases at J, leaving 4 bases unmatched. The CDR3 totals 16 residues. From germline, CDR1 is ENHRY and CDR2 SYGVKD. The CDR3 DNA follows: TGTGCCATCAGTCCCGGACTAGCGGGTAGCACAGATACGCAGTATTTT. It is translated as CAISPGLAGSTDTQYF.

V usage is TRBV12-3 or TRBV12-4 and J usage is TRBJ1-1; D is unclear. CDR3 size: 13 residues. Between the trimmed V and J ends, which lost 2 bases and 4 bases, there was a span of 8 bases. CDR3 in amino acids: CASSLIRGTEAFF. CDR3 sequence (DNA): TGTGCCAGCAGTTTAATACGGGGCACTGAAGCTTTCTTT.

The chain is built from TRBV29-1 and TRBJ1-2, with 9 nucleotides matching TRBD1. Germline V gene data show CDR1 as SQVTM and CDR2 as ANQGSEA. The length of the CDR3 is 13 residues. After removal of 4 bases from V and 8 bases from J, the junction contained 8 bases not matched to a gene. Here the CDR3 DNA reads TGCAGCGTTGGTGCCGGGACAGGGCACGGCTACACCTTC. It encodes CSVGAGTGHGYTF.

The J gene is TRBJ2-2, the V gene TRBV11-3, with 7 bases fitting TRBD2. The germline V gene has CDR1 SGHNT and CDR2 YENEEA. V was pared by 7 bases and J by 7 bases, with 9 bases of the junction left unmatched. CDR3 size: 14 residues. The CDR3 DNA follows: TGTGCCAGCATGACTAGCAGCTATAACGGGGAGCTGTTTTTT. It encodes CASMTSSYNGELFF. The full variable domain, its missing parts supplied by reference TRBV11-3 and TRBJ2-2, is EAGVVQSPRYKIIEKKQPVAFWCNPISGHNTLYWYLQNLGQGPELLIRYENEEAVDDSQLPKDRFSAERLKGVDSTLKIQPAELGDSAVYLCASMTSSYNGELFFGEGSRLTVL.

The rearrangement joins TRBV5-8 to TRBJ1-4; D ambiguous. The CDR3 runs to 13 residues. V was clipped by 4 bases and J by 6 bases, with 10 bases between them. The germline CDR1 and CDR2 sequences are SGHTS and YDEGEE. CDR3: CASSPQPYEKLFF. CDR3 in DNA: TGTGCCAGCAGCCCACAACCGTATGAAAAACTGTTTTTT.

The chain joins TRBV28 to TRBJ1-6, with 7 nucleotides matching TRBD1. Germline values: CDR1 MDHEN, CDR2 SYDVKM. Trimming at V came to 2 bases and at J to 6 bases, leaving 10 bases not matched to a gene. The CDR3 length is 17 residues. CDR3 region: CASSLIYDRAVNSPLHF. CDR3 DNA sequence: TGTGCCAGCAGTTTAATCTATGACAGGGCTGTTAATTCACCCCTCCACTTT.

The chain uses TRBV11-3 and TRBJ1-1, with D perhaps matching TRBD1 (6 bases). Looked up from germline, CDR1 is SGHNT and CDR2 is YENEEA. The CDR3 runs to 14 residues. V was cut by 8 bases and J by 11 bases, with 24 bases left in between. CDR3 protein: CASGIGQSTGEAFF. The CDR3 DNA reads TGTGCCAGCGGAATCGGACAGTCCACAGGAGAGGCTTTCTTT. The variable domain in full, with the rest retrieved from reference TRBV11-3 and TRBJ1-1, is EAGVVQSPRYKIIEKKQPVAFWCNPISGHNTLYWYLQNLGQGPELLIRYENEEAVDDSQLPKDRFSAERLKGVDSTLKIQPAELGDSAVYLCASGIGQSTGEAFFGQGTRLTVV.